This T cell receptor (beta chain) was sequenced in a study of regulatory T cells in long-lasting Graves disease. The J segment lost 7 bases and the V segment lost 3 bases, leaving 6 bases of the junction unmatched. This CDR3 has 14 residues. Germline V gives CDR1 DFQATT, CDR2 SNEGSKA (reference sequence). The time point denotes: newly diagnosed GD, antithyroid drugs for less than 3 months. PBMC-extracted RNA yielded the TCR library. According to the study, TCR beta libraries were built with iRepertoire HTBI primers and CDR3-region Arm-PCR. TCRdb redid the calling of the multiplex PCR reads with MiXCR, one entry per CDR3 protein. The table lists some 490,000 distinct CDR3 sequences, 9.5% to 15% of them singletons. This clonotype was seen at least ten times. The sample also formed part of further work on T cells in Graves' hyperthyroidism and ophthalmopathy.

The chain recombines TRBV20-1 with TRBJ1-3, with TRBD1 matching 10 bases. The sample here was peripheral blood mononuclear cells (PBMCs), taken at new diagnosis, from a patient treated with antithyroid drugs. The TCR was taken from a young woman with Graves disease. The CDR3 DNA follows: TGCAGTGCTAGCGCTCCGGACAGGGGGAACACCATATATTTT. It encodes CSASAPDRGNTIYF.